One and the same sample provided the 29 T cell receptor beta chains below, sequenced in a study of blood T cell repertoires in COVID-19. Sequencing used immunoSEQ multiplex PCR; TCRdb keeps in-frame clones, though not all of them. The table has around 260,000 clones, about 88% seen once. The sample consisted of peripheral blood. These receptors came from a man between 18 and 35 years old with active or convalescent COVID-19.

V usage is TRBV5-6 and J usage is TRBJ1-1, with D perhaps matching TRBD1 (6 bases). Deletions cut 0 bases from V and 7 bases from J, with 16 bases between. CDR1 is SGHDT, CDR2 YYEEEE, per germline. The CDR3 is made up of 15 amino acids. The CDR3 bases are TGTGCCAGCAGCTTGGATCGGCGGAAGGGGGATGAAGCTTTCTTT. Translation gives CASSLDRRKGDEAFF.

The rearrangement joins TRBV9 to TRBJ1-1, with 7 bases that match TRBD1. The germline V gene has CDR1 SGDLS and CDR2 YYNGEE. Trimming removed 3 bases from V and 1 base from J; junction bases left unmatched: 3. This CDR3 is built from 14 residues. The CDR3 DNA is TGTGCCAGCAGCGCGGGGGACAGGAACACTGAAGCTTTCTTT. This encodes CASSAGDRNTEAFF. The whole variable domain, remainder taken from reference TRBV9 and TRBJ1-1, is DSGVTQTPKHLITATGQRVTLRCSPRSGDLSVYWYQQSLDQGLQFLIQYYNGEERAKGNILERFSAQQFPDLHSELNLSSLELGDSALYFCASSAGDRNTEAFFGQGTRLTVV.

This clone was detected once. DNA for the CDR3: TGTGCCAGCAGTTCCCCATCCCTTCCCGGGGCTTTCTTT. It is translated as CASSSPSLPGAFF. The chain carries TRBV28 and TRBJ1-1; no clear D gene. CDR1 is MDHEN, CDR2 SYDVKM, per germline. The CDR3 is 13 residues long. V was cut by 4 bases and J by 11 bases, with 17 bases left in between. The full variable domain, with the rest looked up from reference TRBV28 and TRBJ1-1, is DVKVTQSSRYLVKRTGEKVFLECVQDMDHENMFWYRQDPGLGLRLIYFSYDVKMKEKGDIPEGYSVSREKKERFSLILESASTNQTSMYLCASSSPSLPGAFFGQGTRLTVV.

The rearrangement links TRBV3-1 (or the pseudogene TRBV3-2) to TRBJ2-5; D is undetermined. The germline V and J ends were trimmed by 3 bases and 5 bases, with 10 bases remaining between them. CDR1 LGHDT and CDR2 YNNKEL come from the germline V gene (reference sequence). CDR3 length: 13 residues. The CDR3 sequence is CASSHQAVETQYF. In DNA, the CDR3 is TGTGCCAGCAGCCACCAGGCCGTGGAGACCCAGTACTTC.

J is TRBJ2-7 and V is TRBV6-2 or TRBV6-3; perhaps TRBD2 as D (5 bases). Trimming removed 2 bases at V and 4 bases at J, with 12 bases between. Looked up from germline, CDR1 is MNHEY and CDR2 is SVGEGT. The CDR3 extends over 14 amino acids. The CDR3 DNA is TGTGCCAGCAGTTACGGCGGGTTAGAATACGAGCAGTACTTC. Translation gives CASSYGGLEYEQYF.

The V call is TRBV4-2, the J call TRBJ1-1; possible D gene TRBD1, 6 bases. V was shortened by 7 bases and J by 4 bases, with 10 bases between the two germline ends. CDR1 and CDR2 from the germline V gene are LGHNA and YNFKEQ. CDR3 length equals 12 residues. The CDR3: CASKGGVTEAFF. DNA of the CDR3: TGTGCCAGCAAGGGGGGGGTCACTGAAGCTTTCTTT.

The V and J genes are TRBV9 and TRBJ2-1, with a weak D call TRBD2 (6 bases). The germline V gene has CDR1 SGDLS and CDR2 YYNGEE. V dropped 4 bases and J dropped 7 bases, with 18 bases sitting between them. This CDR3 is built from 15 residues. This CDR3 is CASSPGGASRNEQFF. The CDR3 DNA sequence: TGTGCCAGCAGCCCCGGAGGGGCGTCTCGGAATGAGCAGTTCTTC.

This chain links TRBV27 with TRBJ2-7; 7 positions agree with TRBD2. The germline gives CDR1 MNHEY, CDR2 SMNVEV (reference sequence). The CDR3 totals 12 residues. J was trimmed by 4 bases and V by 6 bases; bases with no gene match: 3. CDR3 loop: CASSYGGYEQYF. CDR3 coding DNA: TGTGCCAGCAGCTACGGGGGGTACGAGCAGTACTTC.

This rearrangement joins TRBV5-1 to TRBJ2-1; 14 bases map to TRBD2. CDR3 length equals 18 residues. V shed 5 bases, J shed 2 bases, and the junction held 9 bases outside the gene matches. Looked up from germline, CDR1 is SGHRS and CDR2 is YFSETQ. In DNA form, the CDR3 reads TGCGCCAGCAGGGGAATTGGACTAGCGGGGGGACCCTACAATGAGCAGTTCTTC. This codes for CASRGIGLAGGPYNEQFF.

This clone was detected only a few times. The V gene is TRBV5-6, the J gene TRBJ2-3, with TRBD2 matching over 8 bases. V was clipped by 2 bases and J by 4 bases; unmatched bases: 3. The CDR3 consists of 14 residues. The V gene's germline CDR1 is SGHDT and CDR2 YYEEEE. The CDR3 region has the DNA TGTGCCAGCAGCTTCGGGAGGGCCTCAGATACGCAGTATTTT. This sequence encodes CASSFGRASDTQYF.

The chain joins TRBV6-6 to TRBJ1-2, with TRBD1 matching 11 bases. Germline CDR1 is MNHNY and CDR2 is SVGAGI (reference sequence). This CDR3 region has 13 residues. V lost 5 bases and J lost 8; bases outside the gene matches: 4. The CDR3 here is CASSVDRGLGYTF. The CDR3 coding sequence is TGTGCCAGCAGTGTGGACAGGGGGCTCGGCTACACCTTC.

This chain links TRBV7-2 with TRBJ1-2, with D perhaps matching TRBD1 (5 bases). Germline V lookup: CDR1 SGHTA, CDR2 FQGNSA. The CDR3 runs to 13 residues. Trimming shortened V by 2 bases and J by 6 bases, and 10 bases separated the two germline ends. The CDR3, as DNA: TGTGCCAGCAGCTTAACGGGGGTTGATGGCTACACCTTC. This encodes CASSLTGVDGYTF.

The V call is TRBV4-2, the J call TRBJ2-1; no clear D gene. CDR1 and CDR2 from the germline V gene are LGHNA and YNFKEQ. There are 11 residues in the CDR3. V shed 1 base and J shed 7 bases, with 2 bases lying between them. The CDR3 protein is CASSQVNEQFF. The CDR3 nucleotides are TGTGCCAGCAGCCAAGTAAATGAGCAGTTCTTC.

The chain has TRBV4-2 and TRBJ2-2; no reliable D call. The ends were cut back, 1 base at V and 7 bases at J, with 7 bases in the middle. The CDR3 loop spans 13 amino acids. Germline V gene sequence: CDR1 LGHNA, CDR2 YNFKEQ. DNA of the CDR3: TGTGCCAGCAGCCAAGTCCCGGGCGGGGAGCTGTTTTTT. This encodes CASSQVPGGELFF.

The chain employs TRBV18 and TRBJ2-5; tentative D call: TRBD2 (5 bases). CDR3 length: 13 residues. The germline V and J ends were trimmed by 5 bases and 1 base, with 8 bases remaining between them. Germline CDR1 KGHSH, CDR2 LQKENI. The CDR3 loop reads CASSEGSQETQYF. For the CDR3, the DNA is TGTGCCAGCTCAGAGGGCAGCCAAGAGACCCAGTACTTC. Using reference TRBV18 and TRBJ2-5 for the parts outside the CDR3, the full variable domain is NAGVMQNPRHLVRRRGQEARLRCSPMKGHSHVYWYRQLPEEGLKFMVYLQKENIIDESGMPKERFSAEFPKEGPSILRIQQVVRGDSAAYFCASSEGSQETQYFGPGTRLLVL.

The V call is TRBV5-6, the J call TRBJ2-2; D may be TRBD1 (5 bases). Germline V CDR1 and CDR2: SGHDT, YYEEEE. CDR3 length equals 15 residues. V shed 4 bases and J shed 1 base, with 11 bases lying between them. CDR3 amino acids: CASSLLTGNTGELFF. The CDR3 bases are TGTGCCAGCAGCCTCCTTACAGGGAACACCGGGGAGCTGTTTTTT.

This chain uses TRBV20-1 with TRBJ2-5; tentative D call: TRBD2 (5 bases). Germline V lookup: CDR1 DFQATT, CDR2 SNEGSKA (reference sequence). V lost 8 bases and J lost 5, with 12 bases in between. CDR3 length: 11 residues. The CDR3 coding sequence is TGCAGTCCCAGGCGCGGGGAGACCCAGTACTTC. Encoded protein: CSPRRGETQYF.

This clone was counted once. The rearrangement joins TRBV5-6 to TRBJ1-2; tentatively, D is TRBD1 (6 bases). CDR3 length: 14 amino acids. Germline V gene sequence: CDR1 SGHDT, CDR2 YYEEEE. Between the trimmed V and J ends, which lost 4 bases and 8 bases, there was a span of 18 bases. The CDR3 coding sequence is TGTGCCAGCAGCGGAATTACAGGGATGGGAGGCTACACCTTC. It encodes CASSGITGMGGYTF.

This rearrangement joins TRBV28 to TRBJ2-3; TRBD1 matches 10 bases. Germline V lookup: CDR1 MDHEN, CDR2 SYDVKM. The CDR3 spans 16 residues. With V trimmed by 1 base and J by 6 bases, 7 bases remained unmatched. CDR3 region: CASSLSIGTGDDTQYF. CDR3 bases: TGTGCCAGCAGTTTATCCATCGGGACAGGGGACGATACGCAGTATTTT.

The CDR3 DNA reads as TGTGCCAGCAGTCTTGCCCCAGATTTTGTGCGGTACGAGCAGTACTTC. It yields the protein CASSLAPDFVRYEQYF. The chain is built from TRBV28 and TRBJ2-7; D is ambiguous. Looked up from germline, CDR1 is MDHEN and CDR2 is SYDVKM. CDR3 length equals 16 residues. V was pared by 5 bases and J by 4 bases, with 21 bases between. The whole variable domain, remainder taken from reference TRBV28 and TRBJ2-7, is DVKVTQSSRYLVKRTGEKVFLECVQDMDHENMFWYRQDPGLGLRLIYFSYDVKMKEKGDIPEGYSVSREKKERFSLILESASTNQTSMYLCASSLAPDFVRYEQYFGPGTRLTVT.

This sequence joins TRBV6-2 or TRBV6-3 and TRBJ2-7, with D perhaps TRBD1 (5 bases). Trimming shortened V by 4 bases and J by 7 bases, and 14 bases separated the two germline ends. Germline CDR1 is MNHEY and CDR2 is SVGEGT. This CDR3 is 13 amino acids long. The DNA of the CDR3 is TGTGCCAGCAGTTTCCCCTCAGGGATTGAGCAGTACTTC. Residues: CASSFPSGIEQYF.

This chain uses TRBV3-1 (or the pseudogene TRBV3-2) with TRBJ2-3, with D uncertain. Between the trimmed V and J ends, which lost 1 base and 2 bases, there was a span of 13 bases. The CDR3 sequence is 16 residues long. The germline gives CDR1 LGHDT, CDR2 YNNKEL (reference sequence). In DNA, the CDR3 is TGTGCCAGCAGCCAAGGAGTTGCGGAAAACACAGATACGCAGTATTTT. Its translation: CASSQGVAENTDTQYF.

V is TRBV5-6 and J is TRBJ1-2, with D unresolved. The CDR3 extends over 12 amino acids. From germline, CDR1 is SGHDT and CDR2 YYEEEE. V was trimmed by 5 bases and J by 5 bases, leaving 10 bases between them. The CDR3: CASRFQIYGYTF. The CDR3 DNA reads as TGTGCCAGCAGGTTCCAGATATATGGCTACACCTTC.

This sequence joins TRBV29-1 and TRBJ1-2; 7 bases match TRBD1. The CDR3 has 13 amino acids. From germline, CDR1 is SQVTM and CDR2 ANQGSEA. Unmatched junction bases numbered 12, after V lost 7 bases and J lost 7 bases. The DNA of the CDR3 is TGCAGCGACTTGACAGGGAAGAAGTCTGGCTACACCTTC. Translated, it gives CSDLTGKKSGYTF. The full variable domain, in which reference TRBV29-1 and TRBJ1-2 provide the parts outside the CDR3, is SAVISQKPSRDICQRGTSLTIQCQVDSQVTMMFWYRQQPGQSLTLIATANQGSEATYESGFVIDKFPISRPNLTFSTLTVSNMSPEDSSIYLCSDLTGKKSGYTFGSGTRLTVV.

V is TRBV7-8 and J is TRBJ2-7; no firm D call. CDR1 and CDR2 (germline): SGHVS, FQNEAQ. The CDR3 runs 13 residues. V was shortened by 2 bases and J by 0 bases, with 5 bases between the two germline ends. The CDR3 coding sequence is TGTGCCAGCAGCTTATACACCTCCTACGAGCAGTACTTC. This gives the protein CASSLYTSYEQYF.

J is TRBJ1-1 and V is TRBV29-1, with D possibly matching TRBD1 (5 bases). Germline V gives CDR1 SQVTM, CDR2 ANQGSEA. Trimming took 8 bases from V and 8 from J, leaving 15 bases between them. The CDR3 runs 11 residues. The DNA for the CDR3 is TGCAGCATTTGGGGGGGTCAGGAAGCTTTCTTT. Amino acid sequence: CSIWGGQEAFF.

This rearrangement joins TRBV28 to TRBJ1-5; D call uncertain. In germline, CDR1 is MDHEN, CDR2 SYDVKM. This CDR3 region has 14 residues. V was cut by 1 base and J by 2 bases, with 6 bases left in between. The CDR3 protein is CASSLSIRNQPQHF. The CDR3 DNA reads as TGTGCCAGCAGTTTATCCATTCGCAATCAGCCCCAGCATTTT.

The chain joins TRBV10-1 to TRBJ2-7, with 7 bases fitting TRBD1. Germline CDR1 and CDR2: WNHNN and SYGVQD (reference sequence). J lost 11 bases, V lost 0 bases, and 7 bases had no gene match. The CDR3 loop spans 13 amino acids. CDR3 bases: TGCGCCAGCAGTGAGTCGAATGGACAGGTGGAGTACTTC. This gives the protein CASSESNGQVEYF.

The J gene is TRBJ2-3, the V gene TRBV19; D is unresolved. The CDR3 is 13 amino acids. From germline, CDR1 is LNHDA and CDR2 SQIVND (reference sequence). The V and J ends lost 5 bases and 0 bases respectively, with 6 bases between them. The CDR3, as DNA: TGTGCCAGTAGTCTCGGGAGCACAGATACGCAGTATTTT. Translation gives CASSLGSTDTQYF.